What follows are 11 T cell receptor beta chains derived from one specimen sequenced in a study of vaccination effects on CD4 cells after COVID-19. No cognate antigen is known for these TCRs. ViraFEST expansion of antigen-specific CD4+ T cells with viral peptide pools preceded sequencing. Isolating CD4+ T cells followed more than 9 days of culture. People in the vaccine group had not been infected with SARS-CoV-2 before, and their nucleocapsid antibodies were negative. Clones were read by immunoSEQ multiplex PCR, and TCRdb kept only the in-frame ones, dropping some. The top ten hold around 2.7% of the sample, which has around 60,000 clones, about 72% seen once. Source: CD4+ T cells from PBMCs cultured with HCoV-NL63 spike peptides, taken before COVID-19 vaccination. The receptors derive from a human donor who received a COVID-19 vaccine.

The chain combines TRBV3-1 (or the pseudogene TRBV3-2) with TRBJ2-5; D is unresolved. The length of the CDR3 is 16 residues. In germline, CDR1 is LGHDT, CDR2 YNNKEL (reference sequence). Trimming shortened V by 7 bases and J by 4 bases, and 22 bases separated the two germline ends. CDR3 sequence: CASKVEWADGLETQYF. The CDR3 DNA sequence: TGTGCCAGCAAGGTTGAGTGGGCCGACGGTTTAGAGACCCAGTACTTC.

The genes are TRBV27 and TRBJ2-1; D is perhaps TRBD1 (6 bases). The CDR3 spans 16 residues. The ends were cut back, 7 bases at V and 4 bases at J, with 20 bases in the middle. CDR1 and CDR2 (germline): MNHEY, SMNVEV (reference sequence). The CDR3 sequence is CASKLLDSLGYNEQFF. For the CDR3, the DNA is TGTGCCAGCAAACTGTTGGACAGCCTTGGGTACAATGAGCAGTTCTTC.

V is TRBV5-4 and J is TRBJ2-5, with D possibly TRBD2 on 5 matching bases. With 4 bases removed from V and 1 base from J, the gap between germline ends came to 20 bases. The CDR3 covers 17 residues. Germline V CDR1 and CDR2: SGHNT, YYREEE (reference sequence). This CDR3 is CASSPSAVVASQETQYF. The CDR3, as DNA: TGTGCCAGCAGCCCCAGTGCGGTGGTAGCGAGCCAAGAGACCCAGTACTTC.

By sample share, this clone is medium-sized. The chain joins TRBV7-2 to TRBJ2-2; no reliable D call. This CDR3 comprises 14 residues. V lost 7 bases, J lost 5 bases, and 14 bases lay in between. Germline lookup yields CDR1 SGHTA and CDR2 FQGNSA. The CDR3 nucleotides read TGTGCCAGCACGACTTACGGAAGAACCGGGGAGCTGTTTTTT. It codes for CASTTYGRTGELFF.

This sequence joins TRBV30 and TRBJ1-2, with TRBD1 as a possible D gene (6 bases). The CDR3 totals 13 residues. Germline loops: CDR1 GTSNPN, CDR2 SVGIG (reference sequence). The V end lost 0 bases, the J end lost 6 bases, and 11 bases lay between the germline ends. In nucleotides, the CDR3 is TGTGCCTGGAGTGTAAGCTGGGGGCATGGCTACACCTTC. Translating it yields CAWSVSWGHGYTF.

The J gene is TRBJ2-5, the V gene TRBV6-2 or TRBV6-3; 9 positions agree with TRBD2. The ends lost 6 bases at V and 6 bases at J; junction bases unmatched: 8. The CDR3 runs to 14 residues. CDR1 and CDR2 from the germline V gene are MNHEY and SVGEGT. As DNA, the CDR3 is TGTGCCAGCAGCAACGGGCTAGCGGGGAAGACCCAGTACTTC. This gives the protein CASSNGLAGKTQYF.

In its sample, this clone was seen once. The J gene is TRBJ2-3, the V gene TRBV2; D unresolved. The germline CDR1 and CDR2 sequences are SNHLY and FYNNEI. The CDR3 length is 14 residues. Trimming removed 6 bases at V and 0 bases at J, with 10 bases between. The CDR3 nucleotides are TGTGCCAGCAGCGATGGGATTAGCACAGATACGCAGTATTTT. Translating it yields CASSDGISTDTQYF.

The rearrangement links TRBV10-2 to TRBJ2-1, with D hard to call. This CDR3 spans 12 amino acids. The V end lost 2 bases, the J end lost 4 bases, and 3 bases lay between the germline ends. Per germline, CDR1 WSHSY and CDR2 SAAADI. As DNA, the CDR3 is TGCGCCAGCAGTGAGGCATACAATGAGCAGTTCTTC. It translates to CASSEAYNEQFF.

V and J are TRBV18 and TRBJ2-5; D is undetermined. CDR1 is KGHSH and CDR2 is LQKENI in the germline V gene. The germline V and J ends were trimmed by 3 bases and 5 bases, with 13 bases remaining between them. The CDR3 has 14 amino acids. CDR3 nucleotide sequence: TGTGCCAGCTCACCGTACGGTCCCGGGGAGACCCAGTACTTC. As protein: CASSPYGPGETQYF. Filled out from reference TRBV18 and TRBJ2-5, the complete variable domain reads NAGVMQNPRHLVRRRGQEARLRCSPMKGHSHVYWYRQLPEEGLKFMVYLQKENIIDESGMPKERFSAEFPKEGPSILRIQQVVRGDSAAYFCASSPYGPGETQYFGPGTRLLVL.

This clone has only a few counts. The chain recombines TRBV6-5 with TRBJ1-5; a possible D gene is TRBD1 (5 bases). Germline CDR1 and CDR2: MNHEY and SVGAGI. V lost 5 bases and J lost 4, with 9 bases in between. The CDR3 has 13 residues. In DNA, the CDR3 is TGTGCCAGCAGTACGACAGTAAATCAGCCCCAGCATTTT. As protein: CASSTTVNQPQHF.

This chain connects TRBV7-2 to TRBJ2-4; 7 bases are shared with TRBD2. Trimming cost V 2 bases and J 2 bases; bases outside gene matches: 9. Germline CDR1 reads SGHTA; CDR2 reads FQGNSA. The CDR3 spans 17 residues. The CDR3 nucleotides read TGTGCCAGCAGCTTACCCCGGGGGGTAGCGTCCAAAAACATTCAGTACTTC. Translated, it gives CASSLPRGVASKNIQYF.